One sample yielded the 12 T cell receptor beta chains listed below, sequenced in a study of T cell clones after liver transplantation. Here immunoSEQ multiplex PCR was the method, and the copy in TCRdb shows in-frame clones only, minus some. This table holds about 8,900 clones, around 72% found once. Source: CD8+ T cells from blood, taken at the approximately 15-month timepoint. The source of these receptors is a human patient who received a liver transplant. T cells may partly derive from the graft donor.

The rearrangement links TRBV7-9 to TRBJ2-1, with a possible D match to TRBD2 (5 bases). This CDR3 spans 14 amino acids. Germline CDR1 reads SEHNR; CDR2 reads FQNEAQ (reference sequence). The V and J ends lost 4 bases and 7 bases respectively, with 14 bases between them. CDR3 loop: CASSSGLTGNEQFF. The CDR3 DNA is TGTGCCAGCAGCTCAGGACTGACGGGAAATGAGCAGTTCTTC.

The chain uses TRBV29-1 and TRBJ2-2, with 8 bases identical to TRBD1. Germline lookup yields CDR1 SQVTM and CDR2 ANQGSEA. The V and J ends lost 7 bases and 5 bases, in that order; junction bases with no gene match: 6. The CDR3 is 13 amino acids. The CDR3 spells CSAQGALTGELFF. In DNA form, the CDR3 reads TGCAGCGCCCAGGGGGCCTTGACCGGGGAGCTGTTTTTT.

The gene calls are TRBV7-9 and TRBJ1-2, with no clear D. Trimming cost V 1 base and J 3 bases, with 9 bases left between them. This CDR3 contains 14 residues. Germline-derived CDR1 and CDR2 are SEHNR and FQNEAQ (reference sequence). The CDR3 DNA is TGTGCCAGCAGCTTAGTTACGGGCGACTATGGCTACACCTTC. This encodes CASSLVTGDYGYTF.

The CDR3 DNA reads as TGTGCCATCAGTGAGGAAGATTTGACTAGCGGGAGTCGGTTAGATACGCAGTATTTT. Amino acid sequence: CAISEEDLTSGSRLDTQYF. The rearrangement joins TRBV10-3 to TRBJ2-3; 12 bases line up with TRBD2. J was trimmed by 5 bases and V by 2 bases; bases with no gene match: 14. This CDR3 contains 19 residues. Germline values: CDR1 ENHRY, CDR2 SYGVKD.

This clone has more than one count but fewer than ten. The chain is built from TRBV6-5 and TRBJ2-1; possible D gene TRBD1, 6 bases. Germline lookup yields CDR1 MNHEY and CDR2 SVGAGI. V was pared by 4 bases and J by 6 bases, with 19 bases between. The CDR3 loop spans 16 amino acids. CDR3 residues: CASSFRDTPGGNEQFF. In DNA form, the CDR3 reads TGTGCCAGCAGTTTCCGGGACACCCCGGGTGGCAATGAGCAGTTCTTC.

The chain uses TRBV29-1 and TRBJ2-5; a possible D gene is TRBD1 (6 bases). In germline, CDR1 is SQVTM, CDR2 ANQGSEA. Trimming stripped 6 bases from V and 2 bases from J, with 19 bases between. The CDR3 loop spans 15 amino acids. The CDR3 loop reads CSVETRGGWQETQYF. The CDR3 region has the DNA TGCAGCGTCGAAACAAGAGGGGGTTGGCAAGAGACCCAGTACTTC.

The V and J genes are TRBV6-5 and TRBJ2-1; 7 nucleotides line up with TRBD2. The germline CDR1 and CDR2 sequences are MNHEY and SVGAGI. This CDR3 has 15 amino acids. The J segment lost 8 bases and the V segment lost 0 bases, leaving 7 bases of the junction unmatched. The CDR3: CASSYSGLAGDEQFF. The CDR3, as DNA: TGTGCCAGCAGTTACTCGGGACTGGCGGGGGATGAGCAGTTCTTC.

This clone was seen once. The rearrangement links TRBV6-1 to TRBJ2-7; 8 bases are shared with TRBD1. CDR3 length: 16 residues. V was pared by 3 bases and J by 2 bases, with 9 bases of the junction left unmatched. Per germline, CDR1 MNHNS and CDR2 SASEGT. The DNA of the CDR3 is TGTGCCAGCAGTGATCCTGAGGACAGGGCAGCCTACGAGCAGTACTTC. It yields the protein CASSDPEDRAAYEQYF.

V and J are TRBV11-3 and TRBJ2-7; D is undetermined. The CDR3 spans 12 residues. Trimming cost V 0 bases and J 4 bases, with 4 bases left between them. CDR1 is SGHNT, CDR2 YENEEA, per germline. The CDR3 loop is CASSLDGYEQYF. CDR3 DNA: TGTGCCAGCAGCTTAGATGGGTACGAGCAGTACTTC.

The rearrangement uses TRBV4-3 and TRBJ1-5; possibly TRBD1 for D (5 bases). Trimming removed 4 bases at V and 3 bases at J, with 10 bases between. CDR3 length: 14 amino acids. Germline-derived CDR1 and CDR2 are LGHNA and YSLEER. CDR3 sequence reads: CASSPDRTNQPQHF. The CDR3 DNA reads TGCGCCAGCAGCCCCGACAGAACCAATCAGCCCCAGCATTTT.

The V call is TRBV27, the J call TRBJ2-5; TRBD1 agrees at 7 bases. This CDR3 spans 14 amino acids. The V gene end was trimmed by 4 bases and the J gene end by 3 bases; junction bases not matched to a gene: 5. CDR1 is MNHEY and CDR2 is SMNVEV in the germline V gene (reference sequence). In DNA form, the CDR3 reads TGTGCCAGCAGTTATGACAGGGATGAAGAGACCCAGTACTTC. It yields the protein CASSYDRDEETQYF.

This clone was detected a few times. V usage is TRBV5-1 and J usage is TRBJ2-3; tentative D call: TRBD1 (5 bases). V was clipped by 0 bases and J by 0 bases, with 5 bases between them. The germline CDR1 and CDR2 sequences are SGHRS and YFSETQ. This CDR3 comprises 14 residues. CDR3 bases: TGCGCCAGCAGCTTGGGACAGAGCACAGATACGCAGTATTTT. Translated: CASSLGQSTDTQYF.